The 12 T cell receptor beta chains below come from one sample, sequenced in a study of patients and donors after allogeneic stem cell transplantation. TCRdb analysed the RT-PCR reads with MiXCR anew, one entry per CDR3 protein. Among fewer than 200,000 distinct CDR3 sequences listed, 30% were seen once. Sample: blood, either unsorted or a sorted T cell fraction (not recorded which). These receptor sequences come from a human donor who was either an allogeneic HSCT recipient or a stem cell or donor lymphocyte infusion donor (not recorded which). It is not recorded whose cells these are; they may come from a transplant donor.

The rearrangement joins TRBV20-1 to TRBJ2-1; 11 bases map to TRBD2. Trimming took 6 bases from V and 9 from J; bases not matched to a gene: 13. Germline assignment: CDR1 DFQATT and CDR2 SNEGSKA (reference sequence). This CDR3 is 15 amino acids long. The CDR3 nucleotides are TGCAGTGCCCCCCCCGATGGTAGCGGGAGGGTTGAGCAGTTCTTC. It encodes CSAPPDGSGRVEQFF.

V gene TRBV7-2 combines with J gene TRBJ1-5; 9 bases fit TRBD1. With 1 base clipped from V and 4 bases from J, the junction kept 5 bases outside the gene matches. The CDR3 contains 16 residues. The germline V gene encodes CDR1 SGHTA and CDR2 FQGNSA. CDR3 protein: CASSLGGTGWNQPQHF. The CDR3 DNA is TGTGCCAGCAGCTTAGGCGGGACAGGGTGGAATCAGCCCCAGCATTTT.

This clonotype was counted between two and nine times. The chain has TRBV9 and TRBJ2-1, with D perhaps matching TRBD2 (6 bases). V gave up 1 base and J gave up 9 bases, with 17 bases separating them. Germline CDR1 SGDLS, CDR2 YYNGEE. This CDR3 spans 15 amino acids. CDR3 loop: CASSVTGRGWSEQFF. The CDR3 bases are TGTGCCAGCAGCGTAACCGGGAGAGGGTGGAGTGAGCAGTTCTTC.

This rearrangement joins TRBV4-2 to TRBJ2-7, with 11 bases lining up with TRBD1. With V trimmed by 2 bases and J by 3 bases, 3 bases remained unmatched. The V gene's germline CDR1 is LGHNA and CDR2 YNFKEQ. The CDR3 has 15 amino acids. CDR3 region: CASSQPGTGGYEQYF. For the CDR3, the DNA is TGTGCCAGCAGCCAACCAGGGACAGGGGGCTACGAGCAGTACTTC.

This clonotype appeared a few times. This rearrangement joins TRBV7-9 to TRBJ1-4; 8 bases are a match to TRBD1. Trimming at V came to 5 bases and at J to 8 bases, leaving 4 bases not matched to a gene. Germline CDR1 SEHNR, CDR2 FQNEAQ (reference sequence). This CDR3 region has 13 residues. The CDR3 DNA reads TGTGCCAGCAGCCCCCGGACAGGGGAAAAACTGTTTTTT. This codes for CASSPRTGEKLFF.

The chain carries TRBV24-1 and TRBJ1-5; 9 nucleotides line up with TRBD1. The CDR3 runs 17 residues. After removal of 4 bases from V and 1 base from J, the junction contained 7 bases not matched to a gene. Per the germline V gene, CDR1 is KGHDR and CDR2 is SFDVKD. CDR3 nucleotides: TGTGCCACCAGTGACCCTGGGACAGGGACAAGCAATCAGCCCCAGCATTTT. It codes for CATSDPGTGTSNQPQHF.

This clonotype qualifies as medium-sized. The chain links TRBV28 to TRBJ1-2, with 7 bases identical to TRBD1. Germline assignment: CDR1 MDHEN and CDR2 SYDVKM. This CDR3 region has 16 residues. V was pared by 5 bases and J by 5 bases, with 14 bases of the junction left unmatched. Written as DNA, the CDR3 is TGTGCCAGCAGTCAGACGGGACAGCAAGCCCTATATGGCTACACCTTC. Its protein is CASSQTGQQALYGYTF.

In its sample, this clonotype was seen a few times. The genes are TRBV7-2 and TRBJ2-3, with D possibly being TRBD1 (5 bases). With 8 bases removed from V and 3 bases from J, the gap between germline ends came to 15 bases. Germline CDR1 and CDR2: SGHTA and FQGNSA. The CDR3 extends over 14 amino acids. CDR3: CASGSRSGTDTQYF. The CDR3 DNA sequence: TGTGCCAGCGGTAGTCGTTCAGGGACAGATACGCAGTATTTT.

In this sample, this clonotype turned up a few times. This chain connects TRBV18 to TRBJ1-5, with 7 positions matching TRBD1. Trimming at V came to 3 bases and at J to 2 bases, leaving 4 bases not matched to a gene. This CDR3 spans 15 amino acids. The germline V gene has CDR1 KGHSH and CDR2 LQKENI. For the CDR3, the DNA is TGTGCCAGCTCACCCCTAACAGGGGGCAATCAGCCCCAGCATTTT. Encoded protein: CASSPLTGGNQPQHF.

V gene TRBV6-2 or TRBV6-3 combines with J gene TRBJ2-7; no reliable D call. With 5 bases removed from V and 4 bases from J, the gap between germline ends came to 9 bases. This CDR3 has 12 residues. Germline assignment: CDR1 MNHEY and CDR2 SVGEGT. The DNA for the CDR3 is TGTGCCAGCAGTAAAGACTGGTACGAGCAGTACTTC. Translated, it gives CASSKDWYEQYF.

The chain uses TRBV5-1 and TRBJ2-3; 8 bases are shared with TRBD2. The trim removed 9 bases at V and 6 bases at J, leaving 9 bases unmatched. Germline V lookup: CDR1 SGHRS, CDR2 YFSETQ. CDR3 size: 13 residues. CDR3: CATKAGEMDTQYF. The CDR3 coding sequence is TGCGCCACCAAAGCGGGAGAAATGGATACGCAGTATTTT.

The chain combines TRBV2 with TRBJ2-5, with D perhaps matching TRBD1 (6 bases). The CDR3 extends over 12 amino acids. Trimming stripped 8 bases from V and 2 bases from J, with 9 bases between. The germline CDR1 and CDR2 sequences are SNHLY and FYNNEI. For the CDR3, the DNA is TGTGCCAGCCAGGGGCAGCAAGAGACCCAGTACTTC. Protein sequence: CASQGQQETQYF.